Included here is one T cell receptor (beta chain) sequence, with context. The data were obtained in a study of technical replicates of blood from a few donors. Measured with immunoSEQ multiplex PCR; TCRdb has only the in-frame clones, and not every one. The table has approximately 89,000 clones, approximately 93% seen once. V lost 4 bases and J lost 5, with 26 bases in between. Germline CDR1 is LNHDA and CDR2 is SQIVND (reference sequence). The CDR3 contains 18 residues. The sample consisted of T cells isolated from PBMCs. The source of this sequence is a human donor in good health. The V gene is TRBV19, the J gene TRBJ1-2; D possibly corresponds to TRBD1 (6 bases). The CDR3 DNA reads as TGTGCCAGTAGTACCGACTACACGGACAGCAGATTAACATATGGCTACACCTTC. It specifies CASSTDYTDSRLTYGYTF.